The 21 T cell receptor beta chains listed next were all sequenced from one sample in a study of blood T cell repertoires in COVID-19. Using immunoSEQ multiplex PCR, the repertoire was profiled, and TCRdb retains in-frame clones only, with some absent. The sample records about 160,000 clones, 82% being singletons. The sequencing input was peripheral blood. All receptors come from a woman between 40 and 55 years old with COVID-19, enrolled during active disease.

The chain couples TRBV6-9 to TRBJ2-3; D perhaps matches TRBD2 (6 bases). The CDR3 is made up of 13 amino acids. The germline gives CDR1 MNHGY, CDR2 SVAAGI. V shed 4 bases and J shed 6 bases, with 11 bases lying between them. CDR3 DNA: TGTGCCAGCAGTTGGGAGGACGAGGATACGCAGTATTTT. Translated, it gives CASSWEDEDTQYF.

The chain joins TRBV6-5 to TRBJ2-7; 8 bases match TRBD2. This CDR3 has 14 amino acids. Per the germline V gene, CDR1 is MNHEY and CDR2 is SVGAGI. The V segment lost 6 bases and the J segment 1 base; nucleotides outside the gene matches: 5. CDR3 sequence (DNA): TGTGCCAGCAGCCCGGGGGGGCTGTCCTACGAGCAGTACTTC. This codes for CASSPGGLSYEQYF.

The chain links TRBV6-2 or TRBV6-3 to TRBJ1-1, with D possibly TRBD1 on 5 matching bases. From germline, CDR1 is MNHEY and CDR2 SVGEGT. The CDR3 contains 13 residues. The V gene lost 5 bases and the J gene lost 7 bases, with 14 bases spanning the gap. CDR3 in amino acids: CASSTSGSIEAFF. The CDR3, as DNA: TGTGCCAGCAGTACGTCAGGGTCAATTGAAGCTTTCTTT.

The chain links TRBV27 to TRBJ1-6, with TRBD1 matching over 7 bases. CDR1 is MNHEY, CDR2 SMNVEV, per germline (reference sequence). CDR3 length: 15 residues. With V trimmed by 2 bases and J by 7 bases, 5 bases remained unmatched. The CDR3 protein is CASSLGTVPNSPLHF. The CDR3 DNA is TGTGCCAGCAGTTTAGGGACAGTCCCAAATTCACCCCTCCACTTT.

Written as DNA, the CDR3 is TGTGCCAGCAGTTTTTCTGATACGCAGTATTTT. Translating gives CASSFSDTQYF. The chain employs TRBV12-3 or TRBV12-4 and TRBJ2-3; D uncertain. The V end was cut by 3 bases, the J end by 6 bases, with 4 bases between. The CDR3 extends over 11 amino acids.

This chain's CDR3 is CATSIYREGDTQYF. CDR3 nucleotides: TGTGCCACCAGCATCTACAGGGAGGGAGATACGCAGTATTTT. The chain is built from TRBV15 and TRBJ2-3; D might be TRBD2 (7 bases). CDR1 and CDR2 (germline): LNHNV, YYDKDF (reference sequence). V was clipped by 4 bases and J by 5 bases, with 13 bases between them. The CDR3 is 14 amino acids.

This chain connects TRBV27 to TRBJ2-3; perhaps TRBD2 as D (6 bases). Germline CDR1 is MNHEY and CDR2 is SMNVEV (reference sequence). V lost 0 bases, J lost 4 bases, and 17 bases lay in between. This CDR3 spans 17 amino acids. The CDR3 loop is CASSLSYGRRQADTQYF. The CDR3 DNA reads TGTGCCAGCAGTTTATCTTACGGGAGAAGGCAGGCAGATACGCAGTATTTT.

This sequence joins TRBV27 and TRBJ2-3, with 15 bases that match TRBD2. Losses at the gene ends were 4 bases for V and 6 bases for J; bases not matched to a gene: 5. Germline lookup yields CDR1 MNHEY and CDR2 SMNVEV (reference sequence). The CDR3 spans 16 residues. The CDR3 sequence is CASSWGLAGGLDTQYF. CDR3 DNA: TGTGCCAGCAGTTGGGGACTAGCGGGAGGACTGGATACGCAGTATTTT.

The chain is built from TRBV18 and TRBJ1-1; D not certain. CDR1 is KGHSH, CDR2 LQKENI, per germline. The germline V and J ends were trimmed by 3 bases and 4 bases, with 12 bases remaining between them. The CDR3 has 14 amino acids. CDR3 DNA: TGTGCCAGCTCACCTACCTATCAACGCACTGAAGCTTTCTTT. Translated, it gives CASSPTYQRTEAFF.

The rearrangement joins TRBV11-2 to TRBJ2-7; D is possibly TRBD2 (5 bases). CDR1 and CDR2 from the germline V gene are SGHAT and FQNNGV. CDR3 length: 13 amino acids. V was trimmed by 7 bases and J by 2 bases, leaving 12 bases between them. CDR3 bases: TGTGCCAGCACCCGGGGTCCTACCTACGAGCAGTACTTC. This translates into CASTRGPTYEQYF. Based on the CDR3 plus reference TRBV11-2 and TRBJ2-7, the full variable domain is EAGVAQSPRYKIIEKRQSVAFWCNPISGHATLYWYQQILGQGPKLLIQFQNNGVVDDSQLPKDRFSAERLKGVDSTLKIQPAKLEDSAVYLCASTRGPTYEQYFGPGTRLTVT.

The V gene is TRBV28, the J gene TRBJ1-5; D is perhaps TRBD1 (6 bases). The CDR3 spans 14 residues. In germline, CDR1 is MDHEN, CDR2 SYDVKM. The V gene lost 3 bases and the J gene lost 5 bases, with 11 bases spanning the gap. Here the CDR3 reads CASSFPDRYQPQHF. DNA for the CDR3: TGTGCCAGCAGTTTCCCGGACAGATATCAGCCCCAGCATTTT.

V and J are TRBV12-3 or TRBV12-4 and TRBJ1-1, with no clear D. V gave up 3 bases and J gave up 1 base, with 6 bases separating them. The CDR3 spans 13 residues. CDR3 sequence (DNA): TGTGCCAGCAGTTTGTCGGGGAACACTGAAGCTTTCTTT. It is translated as CASSLSGNTEAFF.

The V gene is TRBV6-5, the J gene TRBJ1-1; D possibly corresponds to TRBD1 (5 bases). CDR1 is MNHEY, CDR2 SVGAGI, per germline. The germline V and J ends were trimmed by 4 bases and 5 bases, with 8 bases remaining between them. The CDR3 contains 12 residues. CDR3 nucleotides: TGTGCCAGCAGTTTCGGGGGAACTGAAGCTTTCTTT. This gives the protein CASSFGGTEAFF.

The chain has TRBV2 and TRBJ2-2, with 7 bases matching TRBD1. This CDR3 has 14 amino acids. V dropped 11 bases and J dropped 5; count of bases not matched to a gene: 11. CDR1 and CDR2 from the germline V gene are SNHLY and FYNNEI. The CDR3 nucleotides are TGTGCCGGACTTACGGGACAGCTAACCGGGGAGCTGTTTTTT. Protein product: CAGLTGQLTGELFF.

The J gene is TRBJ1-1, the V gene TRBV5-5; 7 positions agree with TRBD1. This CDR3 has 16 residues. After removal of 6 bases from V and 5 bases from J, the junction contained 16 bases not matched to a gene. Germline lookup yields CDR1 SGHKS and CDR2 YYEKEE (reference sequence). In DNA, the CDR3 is TGTGCCAGCACATCCATAACAGGGGCCCAAGGGACTGAAGCTTTCTTT. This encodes CASTSITGAQGTEAFF.

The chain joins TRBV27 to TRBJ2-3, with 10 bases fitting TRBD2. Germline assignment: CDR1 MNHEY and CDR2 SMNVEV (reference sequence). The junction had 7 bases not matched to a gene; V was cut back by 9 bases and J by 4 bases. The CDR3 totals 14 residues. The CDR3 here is CASRSGRAPDTQYF. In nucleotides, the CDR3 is TGTGCCAGTAGAAGCGGGAGGGCCCCAGATACGCAGTATTTT.

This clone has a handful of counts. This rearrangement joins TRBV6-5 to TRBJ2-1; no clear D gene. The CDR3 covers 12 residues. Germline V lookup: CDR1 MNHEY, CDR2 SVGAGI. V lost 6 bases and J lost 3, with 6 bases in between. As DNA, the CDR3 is TGTGCCAGCAGCCCCTACTACAATGAGCAGTTCTTC. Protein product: CASSPYYNEQFF.

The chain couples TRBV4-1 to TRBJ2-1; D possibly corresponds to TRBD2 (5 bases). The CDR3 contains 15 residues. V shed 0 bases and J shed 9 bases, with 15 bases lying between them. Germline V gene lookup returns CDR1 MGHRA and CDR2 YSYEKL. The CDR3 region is CASSQDRAFRGEQFF. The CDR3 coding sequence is TGCGCCAGCAGCCAAGATAGGGCGTTCCGGGGTGAGCAGTTCTTC.

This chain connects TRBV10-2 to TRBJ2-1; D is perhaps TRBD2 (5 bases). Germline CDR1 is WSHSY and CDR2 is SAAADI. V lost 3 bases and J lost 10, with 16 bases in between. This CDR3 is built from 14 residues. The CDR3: CASSDSSGFGEQFF. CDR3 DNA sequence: TGCGCCAGCAGTGACTCCTCGGGATTTGGGGAGCAGTTCTTC.

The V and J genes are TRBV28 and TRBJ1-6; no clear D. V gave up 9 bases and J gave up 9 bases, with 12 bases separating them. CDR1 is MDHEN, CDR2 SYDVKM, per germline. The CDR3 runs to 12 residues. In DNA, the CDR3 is TGTGCCAGTCAGGTTGGTCTTTCACCCCTCCACTTT. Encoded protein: CASQVGLSPLHF.

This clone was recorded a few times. The CDR3 sequence: CAWRAGEGTQYF. The CDR3, as DNA: TGTGCCTGGAGAGCAGGGGAAGGGACCCAGTACTTC. The chain couples TRBV30 to TRBJ2-5; D might be TRBD1 (6 bases). The length of the CDR3 is 12 residues. V was clipped by 3 bases and J by 7 bases, with 12 bases between them. Germline values: CDR1 GTSNPN, CDR2 SVGIG (reference sequence).